Listed here are 9 T cell receptor beta chains from one sample, sequenced in a study of OX40 agonist ivuxolimab in advanced cancers. Generated by immunoSEQ multiplex PCR, the TCRdb table keeps only in-frame clones and is missing some. The table lists 40,000 to 50,000 clones, over 85% of them singletons, with roughly 43% in the top ten. This sample comprised CD4+ or CD8+ T cells sorted from blood, obtained in a trial of the OX40 agonist ivuxolimab. The source is an adult with an advanced solid tumor such as melanoma, head and neck, liver or kidney cancer.

This clone was counted once. The rearrangement joins TRBV27 to TRBJ2-1; tentative D call: TRBD2 (5 bases). Germline V gene data show CDR1 as MNHEY and CDR2 as SMNVEV (reference sequence). The CDR3 covers 12 residues. V dropped 8 bases and J dropped 6 bases, with 11 bases sitting between them. This CDR3 reads CASRASSNEQFF. The CDR3, as DNA: TGTGCCAGCCGAGCTAGCTCCAATGAGCAGTTCTTC.

Points on this clone: Other DNA variants within this sample encode the same CDR3. The rearrangement links TRBV27 to TRBJ2-2; D unresolved. The CDR3 is 13 amino acids. Trimming left V 3 bases short and J 2 bases short, with 4 bases between. Germline V CDR1 and CDR2: MNHEY, SMNVEV (reference sequence). The CDR3 DNA reads TGTGCCAGCAGTTTGGTAAACACCGGGGAGCTGTTTTTT. Translating it yields CASSLVNTGELFF.

This clone appeared once. V usage is TRBV14 and J usage is TRBJ1-3; D is unclear. The CDR3 is 16 amino acids. Germline-derived CDR1 and CDR2 are SGHDN and FVKESK. Deletions cut 8 bases from V and 0 bases from J, with 17 bases between. CDR3 in DNA: TGTGCCAGCGCTGTTCGAGGATCCGGCTCTGGAAACACCATATATTTT. It yields the protein CASAVRGSGSGNTIYF.

The CDR3 region has the DNA TGCAGCGTTCCGCAGGGGGCGTTTTACGGGGCCAATGAGCAGTTCTTC. It codes for CSVPQGAFYGANEQFF. The chain joins TRBV29-1 to TRBJ2-1, with 8 bases aligning to TRBD1. This CDR3 comprises 16 residues. With V trimmed by 5 bases and J by 6 bases, 15 bases remained unmatched. Germline CDR1 is SQVTM and CDR2 is ANQGSEA.

The chain links TRBV7-2 to TRBJ1-6; no clear D. This CDR3 has 15 amino acids. V lost 2 bases and J 5 bases, leaving 10 bases between the germline ends. The germline V gene encodes CDR1 SGHTA and CDR2 FQGNSA. The chain's CDR3 is CASSLTALDNSPLHF. The CDR3 DNA is TGTGCCAGCAGCTTAACCGCCTTGGATAATTCACCCCTCCACTTT.

The CDR3 sequence: CASSEGQTYEQYF. Here the CDR3 DNA reads TGCGCCAGCAGCGAGGGACAAACCTACGAGCAGTACTTC. The rearrangement uses TRBV10-1 and TRBJ2-7, with TRBD1 as a possible D gene (6 bases). Deletions cut 6 bases from V and 2 bases from J, with 11 bases between. Germline V lookup: CDR1 WNHNN, CDR2 SYGVQD (reference sequence). The CDR3 is 13 amino acids.

V and J are TRBV19 and TRBJ2-3; TRBD1 might be the D (5 bases). Trimming shortened V by 0 bases and J by 3 bases, and 10 bases separated the two germline ends. The CDR3 totals 15 residues. Germline values: CDR1 LNHDA, CDR2 SQIVND (reference sequence). DNA of the CDR3: TGTGCCAGTAGTATAGAGGCCAGGGTAACAGATACGCAGTATTTT. Its translation is CASSIEARVTDTQYF.

V gene TRBV2 combines with J gene TRBJ2-1; D may be TRBD2 (5 bases). From germline, CDR1 is SNHLY and CDR2 FYNNEI. With 7 bases removed from V and 4 bases from J, the gap between germline ends came to 8 bases. The CDR3 totals 12 residues. The CDR3 spells CASIGSYNEQFF. CDR3 DNA sequence: TGTGCCAGCATTGGGAGTTACAATGAGCAGTTCTTC.

This chain links TRBV19 with TRBJ1-1, with no clear D. The germline gives CDR1 LNHDA, CDR2 SQIVND (reference sequence). This CDR3 contains 13 residues. Trimming left V 4 bases short and J 0 bases short, with 6 bases between. The CDR3 region has the DNA TGTGCCAGTAGTACCGACTTGAACACTGAAGCTTTCTTT. Protein product: CASSTDLNTEAFF.